This T cell receptor beta chain was sequenced for a study of blood T cell repertoires in COVID-19. Clones were read by immunoSEQ multiplex PCR, and TCRdb kept only the in-frame ones, dropping some. The data contain 75,000 to 95,000 clones, 87% of them seen just once; the ten biggest clones take up about 18%. Germline CDR1 is SGHTA and CDR2 is FQGTGA. J lost 2 bases, V lost 4 bases, and 3 bases had no gene match. The length of the CDR3 is 15 residues. The chain joins TRBV7-3 to TRBJ2-2; TRBD1 matches 8 bases. The sample comprised peripheral blood. The TCR was taken from an older woman with COVID-19, enrolled during active disease. In nucleotides, the CDR3 is TGTGCCAGCAGCTCAGGGGGCGCTAACACCGGGGAGCTGTTTTTT. It encodes CASSSGGANTGELFF. Drawing the rest from reference TRBV7-3 and TRBJ2-2, the complete variable domain is GAGVSQTPSNKVTEKGKYVELRCDPISGHTALYWYRQSLGQGPEFLIYFQGTGAADDSGLPNDRFFAVRPEGSVSTLKIQRTERGDSAVYLCASSSGGANTGELFFGEGSRLTVL.